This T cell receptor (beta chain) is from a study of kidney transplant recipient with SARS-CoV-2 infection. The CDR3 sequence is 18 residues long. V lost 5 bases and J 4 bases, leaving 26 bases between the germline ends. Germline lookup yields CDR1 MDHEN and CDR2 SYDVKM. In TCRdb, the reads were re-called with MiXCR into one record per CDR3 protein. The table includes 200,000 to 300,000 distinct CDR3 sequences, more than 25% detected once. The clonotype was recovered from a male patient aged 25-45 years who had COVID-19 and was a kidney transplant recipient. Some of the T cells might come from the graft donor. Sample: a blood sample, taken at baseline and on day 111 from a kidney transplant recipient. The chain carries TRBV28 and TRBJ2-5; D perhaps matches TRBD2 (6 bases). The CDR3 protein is CASSPAAGSPQGGETQYF. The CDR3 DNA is TGTGCCAGCAGTCCAGCGGCTGGGTCTCCCCAGGGAGGAGAGACCCAGTACTTC.